This record concerns one T cell receptor beta chain sequence. This receptor's antigen is unknown. Base qualities are not provided; no much larger clone lies one nucleotide away. The data were obtained in a study of cytotoxic CD8 clonotypes in ibrutinib-treated CLL (dated by TCRdb to 2020 to 2022). In the study overall: In this cohort, approximately 15 patients were treatment-naive and about a dozen were relapsed/refractory, while roughly 18 had unmutated IGHV. Responses were partial in 24 patients and complete in 2; after median about 5.5 years follow-up, roughly 14 stayed in remission and around 12 progressed. Samples at response were collected after a median of about 13 months of treatment, with a range of about 6 to 40 months. On average, each sample had approximately 280,000 productive templates and tens of thousands of productive rearrangements. Of the 70 to 100 people in the trial, roughly 27 had longitudinal samples available. Cryopreserved peripheral blood mononuclear cells were obtained prior to treatment, at the time of response, and at either disease progression or sustained remission. Patients were still on ibrutinib when every remission and progressive disease sample was collected. The research as a whole found: At ibrutinib response clonality went up, during sustained remission it held steady, and at progression it dropped back toward baseline. Baseline clonality was found to be higher than that of age-matched healthy donors and was strongly correlated with circulating CD8+ T-cell counts. Sustained-remission and progressing patients did not have matched sampling times, and lymph node repertoires were not examined. Public clonotypes were found to be uncommon and were observed to contract or remain stable during treatment; the increase in clonality was shown to reflect expansion of private clonotypes at ibrutinib response.

After removal of 5 bases from V and 7 bases from J, the junction retains 4 bases not matched to a gene. CDR1 and CDR2 were assigned from the germline V gene (reference sequence) as LNHDA and SQIVND. The CDR3 runs 13 amino acids, cysteine and phenylalanine included. Just the 39-base CDR3 DNA is kept, in frame starting at base 1. The time point label corresponds to: approximately 25 months on ibrutinib. For TCR beta library preparation, 1.5 to 2 micrograms of genomic DNA was extracted from cryopreserved PBMCs. Longitudinal blood samples from CLL patients receiving ibrutinib monotherapy were subjected to high-throughput TCR beta sequencing. Patients were enrolled in a phase 2 open-label single-center ibrutinib monotherapy trial. The goal of deep resolution MiSeq sequencing was a depth between 1 in 1 million and 1 in 200,000 T cells, and coverage averaged 10x per clonotype. The immunoSEQ hsTCRB Kit was used to generate TCR beta libraries. On the study's bioinformatics: The data were analyzed with ImmunoSEQ Analyzer and ImmunoSEQ Data Assistant, and V, D and J gene assignments followed IMGT definitions. Clonality, with values ranging from 0 to 1, was calculated as one minus the normalized Shannon entropy of productive rearrangement frequencies. Only overrepresented clonotypes making up at least 0.05% of each patient's repertoire were included in the public clonotype analysis. Some 14 age-matched healthy donor repertoires from immuneACCESS served as clonality controls. This immuneACCESS table, as held by TCRdb, lists in-frame sequences with V and J called but not all clones. Of the missing ones, under half trace to an unresolved V gene in checked studies; the others have no known cause. D and trimming come from the DNA, and the V and J calls and clone size come from that table. This sample lists over 95,000 clones; 58% were detected once. The top ten constitute 37% of the sample.

The sequencing here drew on PBMCs, taken after 24 months of ibrutinib treatment. This sequence was found in a human donor with chronic lymphocytic leukemia. The rearrangement combines TRBV19 with TRBJ1-5; the junction holds 8 bases that match TRBD1. The CDR3 in this case is CASSPDRAQPQHF. Read as DNA, the sequence is TGTGCCAGTAGTCCGGACAGGGCACAGCCCCAGCATTTT.